This TCR beta chain is drawn from a study of OX40 agonist ivuxolimab in advanced cancers. TCRdb's table, derived via immunoSEQ multiplex PCR, lists solely in-frame clones and lacks some. The table lists about 89,000 clones, 85% to 95% of them singletons. Germline lookup yields CDR1 MDHEN and CDR2 SYDVKM. CDR3 length: 14 amino acids. The J segment lost 2 bases and the V segment lost 6 bases, leaving 7 bases of the junction unmatched. The origin of this receptor is an adult with an advanced solid tumor such as melanoma, head and neck, liver or kidney cancer. V is TRBV28 and J is TRBJ2-7; 7 positions agree with TRBD2. Sequencing was performed on CD4+ or CD8+ T cells sorted from blood, taken in a trial of the OX40 agonist ivuxolimab. Here the CDR3 DNA reads TGTGCCAGCAGGGTCCCGGGACTACCCTACGAGCAGTACTTC. This encodes CASRVPGLPYEQYF.